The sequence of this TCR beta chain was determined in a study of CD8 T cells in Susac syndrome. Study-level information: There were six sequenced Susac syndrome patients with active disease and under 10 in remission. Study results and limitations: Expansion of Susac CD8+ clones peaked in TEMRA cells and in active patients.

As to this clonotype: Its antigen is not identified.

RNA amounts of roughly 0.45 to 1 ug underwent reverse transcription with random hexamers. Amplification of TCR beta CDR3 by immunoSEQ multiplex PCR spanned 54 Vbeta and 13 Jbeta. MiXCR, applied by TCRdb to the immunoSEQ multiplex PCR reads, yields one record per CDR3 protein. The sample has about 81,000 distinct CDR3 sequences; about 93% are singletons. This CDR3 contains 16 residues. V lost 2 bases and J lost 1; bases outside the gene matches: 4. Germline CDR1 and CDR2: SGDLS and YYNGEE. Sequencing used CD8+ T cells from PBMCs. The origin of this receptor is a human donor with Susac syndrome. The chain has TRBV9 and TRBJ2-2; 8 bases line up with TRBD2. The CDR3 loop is CASSVLAGLNTGELFF. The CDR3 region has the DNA TGTGCCAGCAGCGTTCTAGCGGGTCTGAACACCGGGGAGCTGTTTTTT.